A single count supports the clone carrying this T cell receptor (beta chain). Trimming took 0 bases from V and 8 from J, leaving 12 bases between them. The CDR3 loop spans 14 amino acids. The germline V gene has CDR1 SGHNT and CDR2 YYREEE (reference sequence). This sample is part of a study of shared clonotypes between healthy human individuals. Per the study methods: Quality scores were absent from the junction-only immunoSEQ sequences, so filtering differed. Produced via immunoSEQ multiplex PCR; TCRdb's table is partial and in-frame only. V, J and clone size were drawn from that table, and D and trimming were deduced from the DNA. The table lists around 2.1 million clones, 90% to 95% of them singletons. CD8 cells classed as naive were CD45RO-negative and positively selected for CCR7, excluding terminally differentiated effector memory CD45RA+ cells.

The origin of this receptor is a man younger than 35 in good health. Some clones in this sample may be carry-over from other donors' samples. This chain joins TRBV5-4 and TRBJ2-1; tentative D call: TRBD1 (5 bases). Source material: naive CD8+ T cells from PBMCs. DNA for the CDR3: TGTGCCAGCAGCTTGGCCGCATCACAGGATGAGCAGTTCTTC. This codes for CASSLAASQDEQFF.